This T cell receptor (beta chain) appears in the sequencing data of a study of beta chain features in type 1 diabetes. Study findings and constraints: Moderately but significantly shorter TCRB CDR3s were found in Type 1 diabetes patients in all four CD4+ subsets.

Expressed TCRB transcripts got sequenced, as all isolated RNA was reverse transcribed. This table comes from immunoSEQ multiplex PCR, and its TCRdb copy is limited to in-frame clones, with some not included. Of hundreds of thousands of clones in the sample, roughly 13% were seen once. This clone was observed a few times. Its antigen remains unidentified. The V end was cut by 4 bases, the J end by 6 bases, with 18 bases between. This CDR3 is built from 15 residues. Germline assignment: CDR1 MNHEY and CDR2 SMNVEV (reference sequence). This TCR derives from a man between 18 and 29 years old with type 1 diabetes. The source material was naive CD4+ T cells from blood. The chain has TRBV27 and TRBJ1-1; no firm D call. The CDR3 DNA sequence: TGTGCCAGCAGTTCCACCCCCTACGACTCGCCTGAAGCTTTCTTT. Translating it yields CASSSTPYDSPEAFF.